This TCR beta chain was retrieved from a study of T cell responses to AZD1222 COVID-19 vaccine (dated by TCRdb to the early 2020s). Study-wide context: Because spike-specific TCR depth and breadth did not differ between the two schedules, AZD1222 recipients who got a second dose at roughly 4 weeks were pooled with those who got a second dose at roughly 12 weeks. A total of 233 trial participants underwent TCR sequencing, of whom approximately 200 had received two doses of AZD1222 and around 25 had received two doses of the MenACWY control vaccine. Trial participants were enrolled by age into 18-55, 56-69 and 70-plus year subgroups, with roughly 150, 30 and 60 TCR-sequenced participants respectively.

Per the publication, the time point label means: baseline before first vaccination. The vaccinee samples were drawn from two UK trials, COV001 and COV002, one of which was a single-blind randomized controlled phase 2/3 trial testing AZD1222 (ChAdOx1 nCoV-19) in healthy adults. For TCRbeta chain sequencing, PBMC samples were collected from trial participants at day 0 and at day 28 after the second dose. Beyond this particular receptor, the publication reports: Because no samples from the day 14 peak response were available, repertoires could be characterized only after the peak T cell response. The 56-69-year group was small, and its depth increase did not reach significance, likely because of low power. A significant rise in spike-specific TCR breadth and depth was observed after two AZD1222 doses relative to day 0 and relative to MenACWY recipients. Reportedly, almost half of the unique spike-specific TCRs recognized epitopes lying outside the regions that are mutated in the B.1.351 and B.1.1.7 variants. Participants were mostly white British and included more females than males, and it was suggested by the authors that clonal diversity may have been underestimated. Vaccine-associated CD4 TCRs spanned the whole spike protein, with dominant responses in regions 160-218 and 743-854. Conclusions about previously exposed vaccinees are limited, since just 5 or 6 AZD1222 recipients were seropositive for SARS-CoV-2 at baseline.

This clone has only one observation. Its antigen target is currently unknown. Base qualities are not recorded, but no much larger clone differs from it by a single base. The CDR3 regions of human TCRbeta chains were analyzed by immunosequencing. The source study handled its data this way. Repertoire TCRs were matched against a reference library of SARS-CoV-2-specific TCRs generated with the MIRA antigen-specificity platform. Breadth was defined as the fraction of unique TCRs that were SARS-CoV-2-associated, and depth was defined as the fraction of total T cells that were SARS-CoV-2-associated. Using the MIRA data, every spike-specific TCR was mapped to the spike region that the TCR reacted to and assigned to either a CD4 or a CD8 class. Log10-transformed breadth and depth values were compared by one-way ANOVA with Sidak's multiple comparisons tests. The immuneACCESS repertoire file appears here via TCRdb, limited to in-frame rearrangements. These files lack a portion of the clones; in checked studies, under half of the deficit traces to unresolved V genes, and the cause of the others is not known. The V and J calls and clone size are taken from that table; D and trimming were inferred from the DNA. In this sample the table shows about 81,000 clones, 92% of which occur a single time. The ten largest clones take up around 5.2% of the sample.

CDR1 is given as SGDLS and CDR2 as YYNGEE, both from the germline V gene. The cysteine opens and the phenylalanine closes a CDR3 of 16 amino acids. The only DNA kept is the CDR3, 48 bases in frame from the first base. A distance of 21 bases separates the germline ends of V and J, which lose 7 bases and 2 bases respectively. Specimen: peripheral blood, collected on day 0 of AZD1222 vaccination. The V gene is TRBV9 and the J gene is TRBJ2-5, and the D gene may be TRBD2, 6 bases matching. The receptor was derived from an adult in good health. The sequenced DNA is TGTGCCAGCGGCCTGGGTGTTAGCGGAACTCAAGAGACCCAGTACTTC. This sequence encodes CASGLGVSGTQETQYF.